This T cell receptor beta chain is from a study of metastatic and nonmetastatic thyroid tumors (dated by TCRdb to 2019 to 2021). Broadly, across the study: The researchers compared repertoires between peripheral blood samples and tumor or nodule tissue samples from patients with malignant or benign thyroid disease.

Libraries were constructed by PCR. The listed sequencing device is Illumina HiSeq 4000. High-throughput sequencing was used to profile the TCR beta-chain CDR3 region of every patient. The paper's processing steps were these. Drawing on CDR3 differences between clinicopathological groups, the researchers built a classifier meant to tell apart patients with distant-metastatic papillary thyroid cancer. Repertoire diversity was assessed with the Shannon index, and tumor-blood repertoire similarity with the Morisita-Horn index. TCRdb applied fastp at Q25 and MiXCR to the public reads, then kept only in-frame beta chains. TCRdb, not the authors, supplied the V and J calls. Across this sample there are some 33,000 clones, with 7% to 9% seen only once. In total, the top ten clones hold around 44% of the sample. Reading from cysteine to phenylalanine, the CDR3 counts 17 amino acids. The retained sequence is limited to the CDR3, 51 bases, with the frame set at the first base. The germline V gene (reference sequence) sets CDR1 to LNHDA and CDR2 to SQIVND. A distance of 18 bases separates the germline ends of V and J, which lose 4 bases and 2 bases respectively.

This clone was picked up many times. Its binding antigen is unknown. Per-base qualities were not stored, and no clone one base away is much larger. No patient had received any treatment before thyroid surgery. The study retrospectively analysed patient clinical samples collected from about 2012 to 2018 using T-cell receptor beta sequencing. General conclusions and limits of the study: TCR beta diversity was reported as significantly higher in malignant tumors than in benign nodules, in both blood and tumor samples.

The sequence was collected from a female donor with papillary thyroid cancer or a benign thyroid nodule (not recorded which). Some clones in this sample may be carry-over from other donors' samples. The sample comprised blood. The chain uses TRBV19 and TRBJ2-4; the D gene may be TRBD1 or TRBD2, since each aligns over 7 bases. The DNA sequence is as follows: TGTGCCAGTAGTACAGGCAGGGGGGGAAAAACCAAAAACATTCAGTACTTC. Translated, it reads CASSTGRGGKTKNIQYF.